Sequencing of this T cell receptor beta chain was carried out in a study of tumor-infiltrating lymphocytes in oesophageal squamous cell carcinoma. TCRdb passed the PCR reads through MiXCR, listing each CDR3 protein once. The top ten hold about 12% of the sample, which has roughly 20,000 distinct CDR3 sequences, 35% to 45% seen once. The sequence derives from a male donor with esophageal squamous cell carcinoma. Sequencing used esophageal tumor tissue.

This CDR3 is CASRENPNTGELFF. The CDR3 DNA sequence: TGTGCCAGCAGGGAAAACCCGAACACCGGGGAGCTGTTTTTT. This chain connects TRBV11-2 to TRBJ2-2; D is unresolved. Germline CDR1 is SGHAT and CDR2 is FQNNGV. Deletions cut 6 bases from V and 0 bases from J, with 8 bases between. This CDR3 contains 14 residues. The full variable domain, in which reference TRBV11-2 and TRBJ2-2 provide the parts outside the CDR3, is EAGVAQSPRYKIIEKRQSVAFWCNPISGHATLYWYQQILGQGPKLLIQFQNNGVVDDSQLPKDRFSAERLKGVDSTLKIQPAKLEDSAVYLCASRENPNTGELFFGEGSRLTVL.